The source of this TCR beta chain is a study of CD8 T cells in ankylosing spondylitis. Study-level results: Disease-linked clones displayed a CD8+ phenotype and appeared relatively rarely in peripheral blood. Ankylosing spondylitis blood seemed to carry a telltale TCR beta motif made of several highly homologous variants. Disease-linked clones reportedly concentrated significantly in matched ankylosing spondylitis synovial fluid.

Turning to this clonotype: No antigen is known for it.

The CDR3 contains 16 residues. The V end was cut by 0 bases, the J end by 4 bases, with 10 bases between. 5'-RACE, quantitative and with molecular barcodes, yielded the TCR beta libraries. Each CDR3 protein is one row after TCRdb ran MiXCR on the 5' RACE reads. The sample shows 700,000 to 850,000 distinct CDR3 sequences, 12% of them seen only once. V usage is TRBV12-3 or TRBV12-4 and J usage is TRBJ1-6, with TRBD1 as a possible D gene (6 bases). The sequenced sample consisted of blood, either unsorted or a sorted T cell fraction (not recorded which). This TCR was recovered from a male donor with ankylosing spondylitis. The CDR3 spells CASSLAQGGYNSPLHF. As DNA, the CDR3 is TGTGCCAGCAGTTTAGCACAGGGCGGTTATAATTCACCCCTCCACTTT.